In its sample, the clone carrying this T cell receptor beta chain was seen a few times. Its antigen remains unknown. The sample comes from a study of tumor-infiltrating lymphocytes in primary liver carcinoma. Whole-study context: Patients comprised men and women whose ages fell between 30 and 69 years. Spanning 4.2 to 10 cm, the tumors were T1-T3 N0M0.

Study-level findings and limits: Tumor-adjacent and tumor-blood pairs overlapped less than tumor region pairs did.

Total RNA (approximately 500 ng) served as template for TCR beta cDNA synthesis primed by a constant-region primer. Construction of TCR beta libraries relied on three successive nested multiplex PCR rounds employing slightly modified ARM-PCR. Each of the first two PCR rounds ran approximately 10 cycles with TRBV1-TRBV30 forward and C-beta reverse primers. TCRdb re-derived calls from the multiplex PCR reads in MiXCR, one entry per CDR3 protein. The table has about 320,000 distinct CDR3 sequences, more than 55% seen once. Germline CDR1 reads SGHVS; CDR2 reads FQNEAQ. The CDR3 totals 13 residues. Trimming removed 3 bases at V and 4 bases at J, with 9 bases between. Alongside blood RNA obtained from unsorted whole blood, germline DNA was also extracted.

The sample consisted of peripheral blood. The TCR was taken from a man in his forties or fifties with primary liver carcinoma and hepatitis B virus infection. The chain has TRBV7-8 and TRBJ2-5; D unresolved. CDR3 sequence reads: CASSFLTGETQYF. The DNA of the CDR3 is TGTGCCAGCAGCTTCCTTACTGGAGAGACCCAGTACTTC.